Shown below are 3 T cell receptor beta chains from a single sample sequenced in a study of T cells after yellow fever vaccination. TCRdb analysed the 5' RACE reads with MiXCR anew, one entry per CDR3 protein. The repertoire consists of 450,000 to 650,000 distinct CDR3 sequences, with 21% occurring once and the leading ten covering approximately 15%. Sequencing was performed on PBMCs, taken approximately 20 days after the first yellow fever vaccination. The receptors here all came from a man aged 18 to 29 who received the YFV17D yellow fever vaccine.

This clonotype was found a few times. V and J are TRBV11-2 and TRBJ2-5; D remains ambiguous. Germline V gene sequence: CDR1 SGHAT, CDR2 FQNNGV. V shed 5 bases and J shed 4 bases, with 23 bases lying between them. This CDR3 spans 17 amino acids. The DNA for the CDR3 is TGTGCCAGCAGCCCAACCGGAGCAGACGTTACTTCAGAGACCCAGTACTTC. It translates to CASSPTGADVTSETQYF.

The chain uses TRBV6-5 and TRBJ2-3; possibly TRBD1 for D (6 bases). Trimming removed 5 bases at V and 4 bases at J, with 16 bases between. Germline CDR1 MNHEY, CDR2 SVGAGI. The length of the CDR3 is 15 residues. This CDR3 is CASSHRDNWADTQYF. The CDR3 DNA follows: TGTGCCAGCAGTCACAGGGACAACTGGGCAGATACGCAGTATTTT.

This clonotype was seen a few times. This rearrangement joins TRBV18 to TRBJ2-5; 7 nucleotides line up with TRBD1. Trimming removed 2 bases from V and 2 bases from J; junction bases left unmatched: 2. The V gene's germline CDR1 is KGHSH and CDR2 LQKENI. The CDR3 has 14 residues. CDR3 in amino acids: CASSPTGAQETQYF. CDR3 nucleotide sequence: TGTGCCAGCTCACCAACAGGGGCACAAGAGACCCAGTACTTC. Together with reference TRBV18 and TRBJ2-5, the CDR3 gives the full variable domain: NAGVMQNPRHLVRRRGQEARLRCSPMKGHSHVYWYRQLPEEGLKFMVYLQKENIIDESGMPKERFSAEFPKEGPSILRIQQVVRGDSAAYFCASSPTGAQETQYFGPGTRLLVL.